This is a list of T cell receptor beta chains from one sample in a study of blood T cell repertoires in COVID-19. Using immunoSEQ multiplex PCR, the repertoire was profiled, and TCRdb retains in-frame clones only, with some absent. The sample lists about 67,000 clones; about 87% were seen once. Sequencing was performed on peripheral blood. These receptors were taken from a man aged 45-65 years with active COVID-19. Both conserved end residues are part of each CDR3. The order of the fields is V gene, J gene, D gene, CDR3 length, clone size, CDR3 protein, CDR3 DNA. The D gene is left open where the match is weak. Size is omitted from some rows. Given values are once, few, many or a class for expanded clones.

V: TRBV5-6; J: TRBJ2-3; D: .; length: 13; size: once; CDR3: CASENRVADTQYF; DNA: TGTGCCAGCGAAAACAGGGTAGCAGATACGCAGTATTTT
V: TRBV5-4; J: TRBJ1-2; D: .; length: 13; size: few; CDR3: CASSLDRAAGYTF; DNA: TGTGCCAGCAGCTTGGACAGGGCCGCTGGCTACACCTTC
V: TRBV5-4; J: TRBJ2-3; D: .; length: 14; size: .; CDR3: CASQGRAFGDTQYF; DNA: TGTGCCAGCCAGGGGAGGGCTTTTGGGGATACGCAGTATTTT
V: TRBV18; J: TRBJ2-2; D: TRBD2; length: 16; size: .; CDR3: CASSPRSGGRTGELFF; DNA: TGTGCCAGCTCACCTCGGAGCGGGGGGCGGACCGGGGAGCTGTTTTTT
V: TRBV4-1; J: TRBJ1-2; D: .; length: 16; size: few; CDR3: CASSQTFGLTNYGYTF; DNA: TGCGCCAGCAGCCAAACCTTCGGACTGACAAACTATGGCTACACCTTC
V: TRBV7-2; J: TRBJ2-1; D: .; length: 18; size: once; CDR3: CASSLVGSGTRTKNEQFF; DNA: TGTGCCAGCAGCTTAGTCGGGTCCGGGACTCGGACAAAAAATGAGCAGTTCTTC
V: TRBV18; J: TRBJ2-1; D: .; length: 16; size: .; CDR3: CASSVGQKRLRDEQFF; DNA: TGTGCCAGCTCAGTCGGACAGAAACGTCTTAGGGATGAGCAGTTCTTC
V: TRBV19; J: TRBJ2-7; D: .; length: 16; size: .; CDR3: CASSIVTTESPYEQYF; DNA: TGTGCCAGTAGTATAGTAACGACAGAATCCCCCTACGAGCAGTACTTC
V: TRBV10-2; J: TRBJ1-4; D: TRBD1; length: 17; size: .; CDR3: CASTRTGAKVTNEKLFF; DNA: TGCGCCAGCACCCGGACAGGGGCTAAAGTAACTAATGAAAAACTGTTTTTT
V: TRBV5-5; J: TRBJ1-5; D: .; length: 15; size: .; CDR3: CASSLGQYSNQPQHF; DNA: TGTGCCAGCAGCTTGGGACAGTATAGCAATCAGCCCCAGCATTTT
V: TRBV5-4; J: TRBJ2-5; D: .; length: 14; size: .; CDR3: CASSLSGKSETQYF; DNA: TGTGCCAGCAGCTTGAGCGGAAAGAGTGAGACCCAGTACTTC
V: TRBV4-3; J: TRBJ2-1; D: .; length: 17; size: .; CDR3: CASSQDGGAHDYNEQFF; DNA: TGCGCCAGCAGCCAAGATGGAGGGGCCCACGACTACAATGAGCAGTTCTTC